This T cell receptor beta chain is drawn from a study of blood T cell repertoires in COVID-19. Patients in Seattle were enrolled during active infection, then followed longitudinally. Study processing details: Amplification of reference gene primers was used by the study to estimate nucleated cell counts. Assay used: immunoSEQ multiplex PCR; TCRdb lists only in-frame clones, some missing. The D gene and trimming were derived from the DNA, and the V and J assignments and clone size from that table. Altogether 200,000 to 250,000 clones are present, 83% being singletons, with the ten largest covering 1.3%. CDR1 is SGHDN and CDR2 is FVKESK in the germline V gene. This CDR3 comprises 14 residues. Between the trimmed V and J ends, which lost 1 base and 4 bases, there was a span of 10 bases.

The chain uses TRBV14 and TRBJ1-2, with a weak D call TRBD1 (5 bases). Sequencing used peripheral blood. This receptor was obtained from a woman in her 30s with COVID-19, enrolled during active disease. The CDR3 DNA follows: TGTGCCAGCAGCCAAGCTTCAGGGTTCTATGGCTACACCTTC. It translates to CASSQASGFYGYTF.